This T cell receptor (beta chain) emerged from a study of T cells in Graves' hyperthyroidism and ophthalmopathy (dated by TCRdb to the late 2010s). Describing the broader study: Peripheral blood samples were taken at initial diagnosis, before any treatment was given. Thyroid tissue and blood T-cell repertoires from roughly 6 Graves' hyperthyroidism patients were also compared in the study. The 75 to 100 discovery patients were randomly split 7:3 into training and test sets. A discovery cohort of about 95 patients, roughly 45 with Graves' ophthalmopathy and approximately 55 with stable Graves' hyperthyroidism, was used to find distinguishing TCR V-J signatures. The paper reports TCR Vbeta CDR3 sequencing of 140 or so peripheral blood samples: approximately 41 ophthalmopathy, roughly 74 hyperthyroidism and 17 progressor patients. After blood sampling, hyperthyroidism patients were treated with methimazole at a starting dose of 30 mg daily, and ophthalmopathy patients were treated with high-dose intravenous methylprednisolone. An independent validation cohort of under 20 hyperthyroidism patients and about 16 patients who later progressed to ophthalmopathy tested prospective prediction of ophthalmopathy.

Points the paper makes about the study in general: Most expanded thyroid clonotypes (frequency above 0.001) were also detected in blood, a finding suggesting that blood repertoires may reflect thyroid immune responses. Ophthalmopathy was separated from stable hyperthyroidism by a 13 V-J signature model, with 85% to 90% sensitivity and about 81% specificity obtained in cross-validation and 80%/75% obtained in testing. Sample size was not statistically predetermined, and investigators were not blinded to group allocation. In validation, the model predicted progression to ophthalmopathy a median of around 6.5 months before onset, with over 60% sensitivity and roughly 79% specificity.

The CDR3 covers 15 residues, taking in both the cysteine and the phenylalanine. The entry retains the CDR3 DNA only, 45 bases that are in frame from base 1. Relative to germline, V is 3 bases shorter and J is 2 bases shorter, with 13 bases between their ends. CDR1 and CDR2 were assigned from the germline V gene as SGHTA and FQGNSA. Moderately to severely active disease, a Clinical Activity Score of at least 3, a NOSPECS grade of at least 4, and a duration under 3 months were present in ophthalmopathy patients. The study excluded patients with uncontrolled infections, other autoimmune diseases, pregnancy or lactation. Clinical symptoms, serum thyroxine and TRAb, thyroid ultrasound, and orbital computed tomography formed the basis for the diagnoses. Ficoll-Paque density gradient centrifugation was used to isolate PBMCs from around 10 ml of fresh peripheral blood. Total RNA was extracted with Trizol reagent, and quality was checked on an Agilent 2100 Bioanalyzer.

This clonotype was recorded at least ten times. Its antigen remains undetermined. Base qualities are not recorded, but no much larger clone differs from it by a single base. The TCR beta CDR3 regions were amplified from RNA transcripts. The TCR CDR3 was subjected to a first round of RT-PCR using the HTBI primer set and the Qiagen OneStep RT-PCR kit. A second multiplex PCR round built the libraries, followed by size selection and purification. Libraries were sequenced paired-end with 100 bp reads on an Illumina HiSeq2000. On the authors' methods: SOAPnuke was used to process the raw data, with reads discarded if the reads contained adapters or uncalled bases, had a mean Phred below 15, or lacked an exact constant-primer or identifier match. High-quality paired reads were merged using COPE v1.2.5, and each unique nucleotide sequence was defined as a clonotype. MiTCR v1.1 was used to align the clonotypes against IMGT TRBV, TRBD and TRBJ reference segments. The analysis included only V-J combinations with a frequency above 0.0001, which together covered about 99% of the repertoires. The TCS score was defined as F50 (clonal expansion) divided by E x V (chaos), with BLOSUM62-based TCRdist calculated between CDR3 peptides within each V-J. Welch's t-statistics and random forest reduced roughly 540 V-J features to 13, which were used in a naive Bayes classifier (R e1071). TCRdb cleaned the public reads at Q25 with fastp, built clones with MiXCR and kept in-frame beta chains. Rows merge per CDR3 protein into single entries with the most common DNA and genes. The V and J calls shown here were made by TCRdb, not taken from the authors' results. Within this sample are 500,000 to 650,000 distinct CDR3 sequences, with roughly 15% of them counted one time only. The ten largest clones take up 12% of the sample.

The receptor chain draws on TRBV7-2 and TRBJ1-1, with TRBD1 tentatively as D gene (5 bases match). The sequence was obtained from a woman between 45 and 60 years old with Graves' ophthalmopathy. The sequencing input was blood. CDR3 loop: CASSFQGVINTEAFF. The nucleotides read TGTGCCAGCAGCTTTCAGGGAGTTATAAACACTGAAGCTTTCTTT.